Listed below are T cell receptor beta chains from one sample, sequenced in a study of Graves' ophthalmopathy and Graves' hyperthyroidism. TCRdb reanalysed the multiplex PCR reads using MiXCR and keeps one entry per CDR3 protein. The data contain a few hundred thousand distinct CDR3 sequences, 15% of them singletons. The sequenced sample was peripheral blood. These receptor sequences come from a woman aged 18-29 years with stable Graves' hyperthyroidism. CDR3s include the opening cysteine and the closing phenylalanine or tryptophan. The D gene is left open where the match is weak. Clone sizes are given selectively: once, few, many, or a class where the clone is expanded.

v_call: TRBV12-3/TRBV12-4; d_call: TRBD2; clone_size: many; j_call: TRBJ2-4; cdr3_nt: TGTGCCAGCAGTTTTGGCGGGGGGAAAAACATTCAGTACTTC; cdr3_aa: CASSFGGGKNIQYF
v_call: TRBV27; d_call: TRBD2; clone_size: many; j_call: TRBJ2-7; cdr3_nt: TGTGCCAGCAGTCGTGCTAGCGGGGGCGAGCAGTACTTC; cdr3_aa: CASSRASGGEQYF
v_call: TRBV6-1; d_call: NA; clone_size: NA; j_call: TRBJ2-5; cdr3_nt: TGTGCCAGCACACCTTCGTGGGGGGTAAAGGAGACCCAGTACTTC; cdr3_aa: CASTPSWGVKETQYF
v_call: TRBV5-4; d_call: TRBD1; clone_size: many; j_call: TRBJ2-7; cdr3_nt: TGTGCCAGCAGCAAGGGGGACAGCTCCTACGAGCAGTACTTC; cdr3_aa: CASSKGDSSYEQYF
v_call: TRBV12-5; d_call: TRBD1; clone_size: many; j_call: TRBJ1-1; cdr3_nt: TGTGCTAGTGGTTTGGTGCTGGGGACAGGGGCGATGAACACTGAAGCTTTCTTT; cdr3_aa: CASGLVLGTGAMNTEAFF
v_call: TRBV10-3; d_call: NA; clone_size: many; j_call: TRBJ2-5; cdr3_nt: TGTGCCACCCAGAACCGGGCCCAGAGGGAGACCCAGTACTTC; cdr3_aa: CATQNRAQRETQYF
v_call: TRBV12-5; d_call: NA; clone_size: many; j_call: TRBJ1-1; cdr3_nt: TGTGCTAGTGGTTTGGTGGGGAACACTGAAGCTTTCTTT; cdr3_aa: CASGLVGNTEAFF
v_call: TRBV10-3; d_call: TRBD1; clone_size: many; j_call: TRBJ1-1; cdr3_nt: TGTGCCATCAGTGAGGGCAGGGGGGACACTGAAGCTTTCTTT; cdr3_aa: CAISEGRGDTEAFF
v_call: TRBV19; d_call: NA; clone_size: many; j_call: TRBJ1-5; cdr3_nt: TGTGCCAGTAGTATCGTAGTTAGCAATCAGCCCCAGCATTTT; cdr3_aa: CASSIVVSNQPQHF
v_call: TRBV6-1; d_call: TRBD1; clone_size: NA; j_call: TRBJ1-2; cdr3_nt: TGTGCCAGCAGAAAAGGCGGGACAGGGCAAGGAGACTATGGCTACACCTTC; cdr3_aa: CASRKGGTGQGDYGYTF